The 17 T cell receptor beta chains listed next were all sequenced from one sample in a study of blood T cell repertoires in COVID-19. Profiling relied on immunoSEQ multiplex PCR, and the TCRdb table lists in-frame clones only, not all of them. Of around 37,000 clones listed, roughly 87% are singletons. Sequencing was performed on peripheral blood. Every receptor here comes from a man in his fifties with active or convalescent COVID-19.

The J gene is TRBJ2-7, the V gene TRBV5-1, with TRBD1 matching 9 bases. V lost 2 bases, J lost 7 bases, and 19 bases stayed unmatched. Germline CDR1 and CDR2: SGHRS and YFSETQ. CDR3 length: 18 amino acids. The CDR3 coding sequence is TGCGCCAGCAGCTTTACCGGGACAGGGATCTCTAAAGCGTGGGAGCAGTACTTC. Encoded protein: CASSFTGTGISKAWEQYF.

The V gene is TRBV11-2, the J gene TRBJ2-4; 7 bases line up with TRBD1. V lost 0 bases, J lost 0 bases, and 2 bases stayed unmatched. Germline loops: CDR1 SGHAT, CDR2 FQNNGV. The CDR3 length is 16 residues. CDR3 loop: CASSLEGGPAKNIQYF. The CDR3 nucleotides read TGTGCCAGCAGCTTAGAAGGGGGCCCAGCCAAAAACATTCAGTACTTC.

The chain couples TRBV27 to TRBJ2-7, with a possible D match to TRBD2 (5 bases). V was shortened by 6 bases and J by 1 base, with 13 bases between the two germline ends. CDR1 MNHEY and CDR2 SMNVEV come from the germline V gene (reference sequence). The CDR3 totals 14 residues. CDR3 amino acids: CASREGGGSYEQYF. For the CDR3, the DNA is TGTGCCAGCAGGGAAGGAGGCGGATCCTACGAGCAGTACTTC.

J is TRBJ2-3 and V is TRBV30, with TRBD2 matching 9 bases. The germline V gene encodes CDR1 GTSNPN and CDR2 SVGIG (reference sequence). This CDR3 contains 14 residues. With V trimmed by 4 bases and J by 6 bases, 8 bases remained unmatched. The CDR3 loop is CAWNSGSSRDTQYF. The CDR3 nucleotides read TGTGCCTGGAATAGCGGGAGTAGTAGGGATACGCAGTATTTT.

This clone was seen just once. J is TRBJ1-2 and V is TRBV5-1, with TRBD1 matching over 10 bases. J gave up 8 bases and V 4 bases, and 8 bases lay outside the gene matches. Germline V gene lookup returns CDR1 SGHRS and CDR2 YFSETQ. CDR3 size: 14 residues. The CDR3: CASSAPGQGNGYTF. The CDR3 DNA follows: TGCGCCAGCAGCGCTCCGGGACAGGGGAACGGCTACACCTTC.

The chain combines TRBV19 with TRBJ1-2; D is possibly TRBD1 (5 bases). This CDR3 has 15 amino acids. Looked up from germline, CDR1 is LNHDA and CDR2 is SQIVND (reference sequence). V gave up 5 bases and J gave up 2 bases, with 15 bases separating them. CDR3 sequence reads: CASSPRDYKNYGYTF. CDR3 nucleotides: TGTGCCAGTAGTCCCCGGGACTACAAAAACTATGGCTACACCTTC.

The chain carries TRBV7-3 and TRBJ1-1; 10 nucleotides align to TRBD1. Germline CDR1 and CDR2: SGHTA and FQGTGA. The V and J ends lost 2 bases and 0 bases, in that order; junction bases with no gene match: 6. The CDR3 covers 17 residues. As DNA, the CDR3 is TGTGCCAGCAGCTTAGCCCCGGGACAGGGGATGAACACTGAAGCTTTCTTT. Amino acids: CASSLAPGQGMNTEAFF.

The rearrangement joins TRBV3-1 (or the pseudogene TRBV3-2) to TRBJ2-3; D may be TRBD1 (6 bases). The CDR3 sequence is 15 residues long. Germline V gene sequence: CDR1 LGHDT, CDR2 YNNKEL (reference sequence). V lost 3 bases, J lost 0 bases, and 10 bases lay in between. The CDR3 region is CASSHWTESTDTQYF. CDR3 nucleotide sequence: TGTGCCAGCAGCCACTGGACAGAAAGCACAGATACGCAGTATTTT.

The chain has TRBV28 and TRBJ1-1; the D is unclear. V was clipped by 4 bases and J by 5 bases, with 14 bases between them. The germline gives CDR1 MDHEN, CDR2 SYDVKM. The CDR3 covers 14 residues. CDR3 sequence reads: CASSSGGSWTEAFF. CDR3 in DNA: TGTGCCAGCAGTTCGGGAGGGAGTTGGACTGAAGCTTTCTTT.

The chain joins TRBV5-6 to TRBJ1-2; 8 bases align to TRBD1. V lost 4 bases and J lost 7; bases outside the gene matches: 9. Germline lookup yields CDR1 SGHDT and CDR2 YYEEEE. This CDR3 contains 14 residues. CDR3 DNA: TGTGCCAGCAGCACTGGACAGGGCCTATCTGGCTACACCTTC. This translates into CASSTGQGLSGYTF.

The chain carries TRBV5-6 and TRBJ1-6; 7 bases line up with TRBD1. Germline V gives CDR1 SGHDT, CDR2 YYEEEE. The CDR3 covers 15 residues. V gave up 4 bases and J gave up 9 bases; unmatched junction bases: 10. In nucleotides, the CDR3 is TGTGCCAGCAGCGCCACGACAGGGTGGAGTTCACCCCTCCACTTT. Its protein product is CASSATTGWSSPLHF.

The DNA for the CDR3 is TGTGCCAGCTCACCGCGACGGGAGGTCTACGAGCAGTACTTC. It codes for CASSPRREVYEQYF. V and J are TRBV18 and TRBJ2-7; 7 bases agree with TRBD2. Germline CDR1 is KGHSH and CDR2 is LQKENI. This CDR3 is 14 amino acids long. After removal of 3 bases from V and 3 bases from J, the junction contained 5 bases not matched to a gene.

V usage is TRBV7-9 and J usage is TRBJ1-5; D might be TRBD1 (5 bases). From germline, CDR1 is SEHNR and CDR2 FQNEAQ (reference sequence). The CDR3 runs to 14 residues. V gave up 6 bases and J gave up 5 bases, with 14 bases separating them. The CDR3 coding sequence is TGTGCCAGCAGATACTGGCCGGGGGATCAGCCCCAGCATTTT. Its translation: CASRYWPGDQPQHF.

This rearrangement joins TRBV5-1 to TRBJ2-1; TRBD1 matches 9 bases. The germline V gene encodes CDR1 SGHRS and CDR2 YFSETQ. The CDR3 loop spans 15 amino acids. With V trimmed by 1 base and J by 4 bases, 3 bases remained unmatched. This CDR3 is CASSLLGQGYNEQFF. CDR3 bases: TGCGCCAGCAGCTTGTTGGGACAGGGTTACAATGAGCAGTTCTTC.

The chain recombines TRBV7-2 with TRBJ2-2; no clear D. V was trimmed by 1 base and J by 0 bases, leaving 6 bases between them. Germline CDR1 and CDR2: SGHTA and FQGNSA. This CDR3 contains 15 residues. CDR3 sequence (DNA): TGTGCCAGCAGCTTAGAAGGAGCGAACACCGGGGAGCTGTTTTTT. Protein: CASSLEGANTGELFF.

The chain uses TRBV7-2 and TRBJ2-3; 8 nucleotides line up with TRBD2. The germline V gene has CDR1 SGHTA and CDR2 FQGNSA. The V and J ends lost 5 bases and 1 base, in that order; junction bases with no gene match: 8. The CDR3 covers 16 residues. In nucleotides, the CDR3 is TGTGCCAGCAGCCGTACCGGGACTAGGGGCACAGATACGCAGTATTTT. It yields the protein CASSRTGTRGTDTQYF.

This sequence joins TRBV9 and TRBJ2-3, with 7 positions matching TRBD1. The CDR3 length is 14 residues. CDR1 SGDLS and CDR2 YYNGEE come from the germline V gene. V was clipped by 3 bases and J by 2 bases; unmatched bases: 3. As DNA, the CDR3 is TGTGCCAGCAGCGCGGGACAGAACACAGATACGCAGTATTTT. This translates into CASSAGQNTDTQYF.